This T cell receptor beta chain comes out of a study of OX40 agonist ivuxolimab in advanced cancers. The overall study: Given to patients was ivuxolimab, an agonistic anti-OX40 (CD134) antibody. Having had anti-PD-1, anti-PD-L1 or anti-CTLA-4 therapy before was allowed, and more than 35% had some.

Clones were sequenced by immunoSEQ multiplex PCR, and TCRdb holds only the in-frame ones, with some missing. The sample yields 70,000 to 75,000 clones, more than 85% seen once. Germline V gives CDR1 SEHNR, CDR2 FQNEAQ (reference sequence). Trimming removed 5 bases from V and 4 bases from J; junction bases left unmatched: 5. The CDR3 is 14 residues long. J is TRBJ2-1 and V is TRBV7-9; 7 bases align to TRBD2. Sequenced here: CD4+ or CD8+ T cells sorted from blood, sampled in a trial of the OX40 agonist ivuxolimab. The clonotype originates from an adult with an advanced solid tumor such as melanoma, head and neck, liver or kidney cancer. The CDR3, as DNA: TGTGCCAGCAGCCCGGGGGGACGGTACAATGAGCAGTTCTTC. It translates to CASSPGGRYNEQFF.